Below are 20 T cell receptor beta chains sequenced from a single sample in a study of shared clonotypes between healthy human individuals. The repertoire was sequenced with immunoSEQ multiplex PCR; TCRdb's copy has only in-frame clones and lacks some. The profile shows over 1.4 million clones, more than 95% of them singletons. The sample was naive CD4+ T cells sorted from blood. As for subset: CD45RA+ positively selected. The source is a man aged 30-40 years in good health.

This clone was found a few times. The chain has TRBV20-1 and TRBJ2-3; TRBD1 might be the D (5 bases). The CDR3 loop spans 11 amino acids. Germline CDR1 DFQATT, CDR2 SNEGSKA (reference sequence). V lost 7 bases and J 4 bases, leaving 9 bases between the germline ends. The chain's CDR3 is CSVRRADTQYF. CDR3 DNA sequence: TGCAGTGTCCGCAGGGCAGATACGCAGTATTTT.

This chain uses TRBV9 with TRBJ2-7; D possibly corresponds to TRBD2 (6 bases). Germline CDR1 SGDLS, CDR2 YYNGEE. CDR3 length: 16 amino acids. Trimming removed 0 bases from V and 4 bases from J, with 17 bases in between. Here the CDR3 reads CASSVEARDSAYEQYF. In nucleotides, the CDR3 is TGTGCCAGCAGCGTAGAGGCCCGGGACTCCGCGTACGAGCAGTACTTC.

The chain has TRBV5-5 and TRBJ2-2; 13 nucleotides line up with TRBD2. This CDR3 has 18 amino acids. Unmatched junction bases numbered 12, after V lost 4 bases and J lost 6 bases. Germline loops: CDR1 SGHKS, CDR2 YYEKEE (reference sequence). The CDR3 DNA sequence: TGTGCCAGCAGCATCGGACTAGCGGGAGATCGTTGGGCCGGGGAGCTGTTTTTT. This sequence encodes CASSIGLAGDRWAGELFF.

Written as DNA, the CDR3 is TGCGCCAGCAGCCCTCTAGGGGACATGGGGGTAGATACGCAGTATTTT. Residues: CASSPLGDMGVDTQYF. The chain carries TRBV5-1 and TRBJ2-3; TRBD1 is a possible D gene (6 bases). The CDR3 spans 16 residues. V lost 4 bases and J 5 bases, leaving 20 bases between the germline ends. Germline-derived CDR1 and CDR2 are SGHRS and YFSETQ.

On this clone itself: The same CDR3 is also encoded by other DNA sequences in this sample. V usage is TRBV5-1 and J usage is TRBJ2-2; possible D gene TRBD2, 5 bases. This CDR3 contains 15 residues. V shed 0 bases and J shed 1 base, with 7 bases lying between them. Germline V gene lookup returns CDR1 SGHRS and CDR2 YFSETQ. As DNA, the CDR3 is TGCGCCAGCAGCTTGGGACGGGGGAACACCGGGGAGCTGTTTTTT. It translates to CASSLGRGNTGELFF.

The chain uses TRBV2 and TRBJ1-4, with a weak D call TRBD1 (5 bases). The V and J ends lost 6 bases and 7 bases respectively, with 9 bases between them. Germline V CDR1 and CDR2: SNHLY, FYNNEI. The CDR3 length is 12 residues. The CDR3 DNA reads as TGTGCCAGCAGGGGGGATGGTGAAAAACTGTTTTTT. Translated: CASRGDGEKLFF.

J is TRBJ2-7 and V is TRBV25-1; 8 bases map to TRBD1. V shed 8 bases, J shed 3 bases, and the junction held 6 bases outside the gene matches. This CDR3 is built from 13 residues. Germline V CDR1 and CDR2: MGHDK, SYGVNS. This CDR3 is CASSTGGGYEQYF. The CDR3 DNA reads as TGTGCCAGCTCTACAGGGGGAGGCTACGAGCAGTACTTC.

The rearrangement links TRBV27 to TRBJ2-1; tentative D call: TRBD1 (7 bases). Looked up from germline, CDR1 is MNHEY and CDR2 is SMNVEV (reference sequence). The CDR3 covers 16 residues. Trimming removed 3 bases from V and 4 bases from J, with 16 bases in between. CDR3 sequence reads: CASSFRRAGGYNEQFF. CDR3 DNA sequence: TGTGCCAGCAGTTTCCGGAGGGCAGGGGGGTACAATGAGCAGTTCTTC.

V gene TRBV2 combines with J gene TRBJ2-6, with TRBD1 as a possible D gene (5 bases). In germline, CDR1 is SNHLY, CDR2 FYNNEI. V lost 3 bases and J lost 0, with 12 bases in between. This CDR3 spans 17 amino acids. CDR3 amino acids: CASSDARTNSGANVLTF. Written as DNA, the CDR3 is TGTGCCAGCAGTGACGCCAGGACAAACTCTGGGGCCAACGTCCTGACTTTC.

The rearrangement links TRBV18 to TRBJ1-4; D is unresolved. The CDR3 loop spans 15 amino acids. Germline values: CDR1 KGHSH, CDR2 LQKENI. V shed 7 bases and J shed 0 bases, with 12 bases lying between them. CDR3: CASLNPRTTNEKLFF. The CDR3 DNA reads TGTGCCAGCTTAAACCCAAGGACAACTAATGAAAAACTGTTTTTT.

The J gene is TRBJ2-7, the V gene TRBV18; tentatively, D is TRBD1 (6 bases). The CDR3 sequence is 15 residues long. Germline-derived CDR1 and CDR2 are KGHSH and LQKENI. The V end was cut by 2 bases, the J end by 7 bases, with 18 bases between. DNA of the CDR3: TGTGCCAGCTCACCATTACAGGGTGGGTACGTTGAGCAGTACTTC. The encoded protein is CASSPLQGGYVEQYF. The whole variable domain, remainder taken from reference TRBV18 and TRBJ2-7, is NAGVMQNPRHLVRRRGQEARLRCSPMKGHSHVYWYRQLPEEGLKFMVYLQKENIIDESGMPKERFSAEFPKEGPSILRIQQVVRGDSAAYFCASSPLQGGYVEQYFGPGTRLTVT.

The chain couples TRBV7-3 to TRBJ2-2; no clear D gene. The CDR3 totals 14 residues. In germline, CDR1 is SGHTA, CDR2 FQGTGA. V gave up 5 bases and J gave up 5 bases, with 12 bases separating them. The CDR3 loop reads CASSNRSPTGELFF. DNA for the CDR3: TGTGCCAGCAGCAACCGGTCGCCGACCGGGGAGCTGTTTTTT. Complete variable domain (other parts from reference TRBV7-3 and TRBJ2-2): GAGVSQTPSNKVTEKGKYVELRCDPISGHTALYWYRQSLGQGPEFLIYFQGTGAADDSGLPNDRFFAVRPEGSVSTLKIQRTERGDSAVYLCASSNRSPTGELFFGEGSRLTVL.

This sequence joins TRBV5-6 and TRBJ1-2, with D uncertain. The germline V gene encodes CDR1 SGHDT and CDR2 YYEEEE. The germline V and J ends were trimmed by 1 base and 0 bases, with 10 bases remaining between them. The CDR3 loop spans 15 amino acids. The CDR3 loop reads CASSLRQTSNYGYTF. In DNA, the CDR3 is TGTGCCAGCAGCTTGCGGCAGACTTCTAACTATGGCTACACCTTC.

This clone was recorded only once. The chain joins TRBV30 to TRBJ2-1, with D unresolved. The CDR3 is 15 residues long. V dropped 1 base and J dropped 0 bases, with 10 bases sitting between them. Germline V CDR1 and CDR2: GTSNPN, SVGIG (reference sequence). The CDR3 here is CAWSAALSSYNEQFF. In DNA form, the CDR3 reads TGTGCCTGGAGTGCAGCGTTGAGCTCCTACAATGAGCAGTTCTTC.

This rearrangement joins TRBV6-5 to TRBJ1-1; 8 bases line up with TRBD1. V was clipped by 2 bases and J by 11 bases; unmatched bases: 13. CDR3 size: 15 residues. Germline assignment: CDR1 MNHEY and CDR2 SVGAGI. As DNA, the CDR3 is TGTGCCAGCAGTTACAGTGAGACAGGGGCTAGTGGGGCTTTCTTT. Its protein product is CASSYSETGASGAFF.

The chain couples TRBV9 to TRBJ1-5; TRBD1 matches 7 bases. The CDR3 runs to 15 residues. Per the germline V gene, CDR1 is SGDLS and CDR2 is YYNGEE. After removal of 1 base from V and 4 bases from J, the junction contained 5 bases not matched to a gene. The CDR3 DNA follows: TGTGCCAGCAGCGTATCAGGGGGACGGAATCAGCCCCAGCATTTT. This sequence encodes CASSVSGGRNQPQHF.

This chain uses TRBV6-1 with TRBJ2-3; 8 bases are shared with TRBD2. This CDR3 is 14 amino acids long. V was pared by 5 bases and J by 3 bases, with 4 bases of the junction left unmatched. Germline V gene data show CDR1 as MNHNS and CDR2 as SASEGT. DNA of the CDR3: TGTGCCAGCAGTCGAGCGGGAGTTACAGATACGCAGTATTTT. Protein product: CASSRAGVTDTQYF.

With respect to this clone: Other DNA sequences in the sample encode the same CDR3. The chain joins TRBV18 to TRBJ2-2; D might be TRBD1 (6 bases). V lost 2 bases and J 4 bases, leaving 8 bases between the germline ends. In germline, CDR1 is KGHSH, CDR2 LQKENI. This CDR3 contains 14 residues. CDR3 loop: CASSPGGGTGELFF. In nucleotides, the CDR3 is TGTGCCAGCTCACCAGGGGGCGGCACCGGGGAGCTGTTTTTT.

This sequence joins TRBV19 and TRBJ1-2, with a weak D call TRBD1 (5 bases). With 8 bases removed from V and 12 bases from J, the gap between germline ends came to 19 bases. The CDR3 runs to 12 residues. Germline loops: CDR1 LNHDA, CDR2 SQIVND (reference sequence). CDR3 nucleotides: TGTGCCAGTTCCGTCCGGGACGGACCCCACACCTTC. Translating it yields CASSVRDGPHTF.

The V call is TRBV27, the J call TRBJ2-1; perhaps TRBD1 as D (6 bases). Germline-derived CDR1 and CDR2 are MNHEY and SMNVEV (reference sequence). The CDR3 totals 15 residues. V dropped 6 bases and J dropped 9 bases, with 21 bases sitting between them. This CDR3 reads CASSPQGESGSEQFF. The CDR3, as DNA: TGTGCCAGCAGCCCACAGGGTGAGTCGGGTAGTGAGCAGTTCTTC.